Presented here are 2 T cell receptor beta chains from one specimen sequenced in a study of blood T cell repertoires in COVID-19. Method: immunoSEQ multiplex PCR; TCRdb's copy keeps in-frame clones and lacks some. The sample lists roughly 160,000 clones, approximately 84% seen once, with over 5% in the top ten. Source material: peripheral blood. These receptor sequences come from a woman in her 50s with COVID-19, enrolled during active disease.

V usage is TRBV5-1 and J usage is TRBJ1-4; D unresolved. The CDR3 totals 15 residues. Trimming removed 0 bases at V and 3 bases at J, with 9 bases between. CDR1 SGHRS and CDR2 YFSETQ come from the germline V gene. CDR3 nucleotide sequence: TGCGCCAGCAGCTTGGATGGGGAGGCTAATGAAAAACTGTTTTTT. It encodes CASSLDGEANEKLFF.

The chain recombines TRBV28 with TRBJ1-2; the match to TRBD1 covers 7 bases. J was trimmed by 4 bases and V by 4 bases; bases with no gene match: 3. Looked up from germline, CDR1 is MDHEN and CDR2 is SYDVKM. The CDR3 runs 13 residues. This chain's CDR3 is CASSSRDSYGYTF. CDR3 DNA sequence: TGTGCCAGCAGTTCGAGGGACAGCTATGGCTACACCTTC.